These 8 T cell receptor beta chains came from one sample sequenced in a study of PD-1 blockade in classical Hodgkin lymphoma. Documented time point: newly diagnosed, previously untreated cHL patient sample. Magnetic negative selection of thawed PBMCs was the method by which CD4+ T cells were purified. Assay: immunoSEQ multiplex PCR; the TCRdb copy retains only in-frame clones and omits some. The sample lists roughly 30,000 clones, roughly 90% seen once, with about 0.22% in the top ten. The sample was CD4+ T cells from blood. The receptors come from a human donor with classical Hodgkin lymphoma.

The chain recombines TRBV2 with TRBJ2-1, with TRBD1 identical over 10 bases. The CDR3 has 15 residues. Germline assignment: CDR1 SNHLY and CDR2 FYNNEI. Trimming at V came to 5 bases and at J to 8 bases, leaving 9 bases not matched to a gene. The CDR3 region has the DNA TGTGCCAGCAGTCGACCGGGACAGGGGTCCCATGAGCAGTTCTTC. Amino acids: CASSRPGQGSHEQFF.

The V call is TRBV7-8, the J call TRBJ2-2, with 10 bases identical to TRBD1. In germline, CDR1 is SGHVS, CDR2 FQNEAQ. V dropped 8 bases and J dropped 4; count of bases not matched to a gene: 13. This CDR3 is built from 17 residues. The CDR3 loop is CASLPPLRTGGTGELFF. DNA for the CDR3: TGTGCCAGCCTACCCCCTCTACGGACAGGGGGCACCGGGGAGCTGTTTTTT.

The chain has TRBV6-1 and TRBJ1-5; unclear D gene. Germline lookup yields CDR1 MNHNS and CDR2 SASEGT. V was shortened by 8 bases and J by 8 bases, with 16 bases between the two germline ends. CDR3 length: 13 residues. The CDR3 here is CASQTRVTEPQHF. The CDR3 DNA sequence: TGTGCCAGCCAGACAAGGGTGACGGAGCCCCAGCATTTT.

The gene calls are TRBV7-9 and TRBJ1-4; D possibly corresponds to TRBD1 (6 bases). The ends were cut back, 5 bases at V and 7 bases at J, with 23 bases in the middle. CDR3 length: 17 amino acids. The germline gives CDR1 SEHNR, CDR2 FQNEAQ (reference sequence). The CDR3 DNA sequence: TGTGCCAGCAGCGAATCAGGCAGGGGACCAAGAGGTGAAAAACTGTTTTTT. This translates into CASSESGRGPRGEKLFF.

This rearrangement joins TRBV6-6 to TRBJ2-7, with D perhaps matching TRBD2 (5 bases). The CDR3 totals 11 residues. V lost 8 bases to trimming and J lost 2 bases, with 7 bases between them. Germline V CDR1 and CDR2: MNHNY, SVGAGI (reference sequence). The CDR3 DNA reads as TGTGCCAGCGCGGGTCCCTACGAGCAGTACTTC. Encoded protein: CASAGPYEQYF.

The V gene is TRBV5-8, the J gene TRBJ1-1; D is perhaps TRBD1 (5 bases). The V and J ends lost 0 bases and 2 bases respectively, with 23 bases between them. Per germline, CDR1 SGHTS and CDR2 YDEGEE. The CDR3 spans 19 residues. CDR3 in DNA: TGTGCCAGCAGCTTGGAGGTGGGGACCCAAATTATTAAAAACACTGAAGCTTTCTTT. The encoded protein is CASSLEVGTQIIKNTEAFF.

The CDR3, as DNA: TGTGCCAGCAGTTCCCCGTGGAGTACGCAGTATTTT. It specifies CASSSPWSTQYF. This chain connects TRBV6-5 to TRBJ2-3; no reliable D call. Trimming took 4 bases from V and 8 from J, leaving 10 bases between them. Germline CDR1 reads MNHEY; CDR2 reads SVGAGI. CDR3 size: 12 residues.

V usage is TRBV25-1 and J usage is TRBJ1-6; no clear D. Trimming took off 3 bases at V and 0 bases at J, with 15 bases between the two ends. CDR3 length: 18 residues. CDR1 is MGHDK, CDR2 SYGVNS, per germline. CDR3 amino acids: CASSDHLSAASYNSPLHF. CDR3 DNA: TGTGCCAGCAGTGATCACTTATCGGCAGCCTCCTATAATTCACCCCTCCACTTT.